This TCR beta chain was identified in a study of brain metastases from non-small cell lung cancer. The repertoire was sequenced with immunoSEQ multiplex PCR; TCRdb's copy has only in-frame clones and lacks some. In the table there are 3,000 to 3,500 clones, roughly 95% of which are singletons. In its sample, this clone was seen once. The sequence was obtained from a donor at least 40 years old with non-small cell lung cancer. Material for sequencing was tumor-adjacent normal tissue.

CDR3 amino acids: CASLPPGRRERYEQYF. The DNA for the CDR3 is TGTGCCTCGTTACCACCTGGACGGAGGGAGAGGTACGAGCAGTACTTC. The rearrangement uses TRBV30 and TRBJ2-7, with TRBD2 as a possible D gene (6 bases). Germline loops: CDR1 GTSNPN, CDR2 SVGIG (reference sequence). The CDR3 is made up of 16 amino acids. V lost 7 bases, J lost 4 bases, and 26 bases lay in between.